These T cell receptor beta chains were read from a single sample in a study of blood T cell repertoires in COVID-19. Some clones are missing from TCRdb's copy, which holds only in-frame ones; the method was immunoSEQ multiplex PCR. Of over 200,000 clones in the sample, 75% to 90% were seen once. The sequenced material came from PBMCs or T cells enriched from blood (not recorded which). All receptors come from a woman aged 30 to 39 who had been exposed to COVID-19. CDR3s include the opening cysteine and the closing phenylalanine or tryptophan. The D gene is left open where the match is weak. Only some rows state a clone size, as once, few, many or a class for expanded clones.

v_gene	d_gene	abundance	j_gene	CDR3nt	CDR3aa
TRBV6-5	TRBD1	NA	TRBJ1-1	TGTGCCAGCAGGGTGACAGGGGTACAAAGAGCTTTCTTT	CASRVTGVQRAFF
TRBV7-3	NA	NA	TRBJ2-2	TGTGCCAGCAGCAAACAGGGAGTTGGAACCGGGGAGCTGTTTTTT	CASSKQGVGTGELFF
TRBV6-5	TRBD1	NA	TRBJ2-2	TGTGCCAGCACCCCCGGGACAGGGGATACCGGGGAGCTGTTTTTT	CASTPGTGDTGELFF
TRBV19	NA	few	TRBJ1-1	TGTGCCAGTACCCCAAGAGGGATGTTTGCTGAAGCTTTCTTT	CASTPRGMFAEAFF
TRBV12-3/TRBV12-4	TRBD1	NA	TRBJ1-2	TGTGCCAGCAGTTTCGGACAGGTATATGGCTACACCTTC	CASSFGQVYGYTF
TRBV7-9	NA	NA	TRBJ1-1	TGTGCCAGCTCCTCGCCGACAGGTCGTACTGAAGCTTTCTTT	CASSSPTGRTEAFF
TRBV5-4	NA	once	TRBJ2-1	TGTGCCAGCAGCTTGGGGACCCCAGGGGACAATGAGCAGTTCTTC	CASSLGTPGDNEQFF
TRBV29-1	TRBD2	once	TRBJ2-1	TGCAGCGTTGAAGGACGGACTAGCAGGGCAAGCGAGCAGTTCTTC	CSVEGRTSRASEQFF
TRBV7-2	NA	NA	TRBJ1-2	TGTGCCAGCAGCTTACCCCCAGGGGCGGTCTATGGCTACACCTTC	CASSLPPGAVYGYTF
TRBV6-6	TRBD1	NA	TRBJ1-6	TGTGCCAGCAGTTCCGGGACAGAAGGGGGACCCCTCCACTTT	CASSSGTEGGPLHF
TRBV24-1	NA	NA	TRBJ2-3	TGTGCCACCAGTGACTCCGGGACTCGCTCAGATACGCAGTATTTT	CATSDSGTRSDTQYF
TRBV21-1	NA	NA	TRBJ1-2	TGTGCCAGCAGCAAGGGACAGGGGTATGGCTACACCTTC	CASSKGQGYGYTF
TRBV19	NA	NA	TRBJ2-7	TGTGCCAGTAGTATAGTCCCAGGGAACGAGCAGTACTTC	CASSIVPGNEQYF
TRBV6-5	NA	NA	TRBJ2-7	TGTGCCAGCAGTTACTCTTTTGGCGGCGCCTACGAGCAGTACTTC	CASSYSFGGAYEQYF
TRBV2	NA	NA	TRBJ2-2	TGTGCCAGCGCGGGACTGAGTACGAACACCGGGGAGCTGTTTTTT	CASAGLSTNTGELFF
TRBV10-2	NA	NA	TRBJ1-5	TGCGCCAGCAGTGAGGGGCAGGGGCGCAATCAGCCCCAGCATTTT	CASSEGQGRNQPQHF
TRBV6-5	TRBD1	NA	TRBJ1-2	TGTGCCAGCAGTAATTCCGGGACAGCCAACTATGGCTACACCTTC	CASSNSGTANYGYTF
TRBV7-9	NA	NA	TRBJ2-4	TGTGCCAGCAGCAGCCCCGGACTAGCCAAAAACATTCAGTACTTC	CASSSPGLAKNIQYF
TRBV19	NA	NA	TRBJ2-1	TGTGCCAGTAGTCAGGGGCTTAGGGGATCCTACAATGAGCAGTTCTTC	CASSQGLRGSYNEQFF
TRBV6-5	TRBD1	once	TRBJ1-2	TGTGCCAGCAGTTACTCAAGGACAGGGCACTATGGCTACACCTTC	CASSYSRTGHYGYTF
TRBV9	TRBD2	NA	TRBJ2-5	TGTGCCAGCAGCGGTACCTTCGGGCGGGGGGGCCCAACAGGGACCCAGTACTTC	CASSGTFGRGGPTGTQYF
TRBV6-2/TRBV6-3	NA	few	TRBJ1-1	TGTGCCAGCAGTCACCCGTGGGCGAGGAACACTGAAGCTTTCTTT	CASSHPWARNTEAFF
TRBV7-9	TRBD2	once	TRBJ2-1	TGTGCCAGCAGGGACCTCAGCGGGGGGCCCTACAATGAGCAGTTCTTC	CASRDLSGGPYNEQFF
TRBV30	NA	NA	TRBJ1-2	TGTGCCTGGAGAAGCTTCGGCCCAGAGAGGTGGTTCTTC	CAWRSFGPERWFF
TRBV6-5	NA	NA	TRBJ1-2	TGTGCCAGCAGTTACTCGCGGGGCACGTATGGCTACACCTTC	CASSYSRGTYGYTF
TRBV9	NA	NA	TRBJ2-7	TGTGCCAGCAGCCAGGGACAACTATCCTACGAGCAGTACTTC	CASSQGQLSYEQYF
TRBV19	NA	few	TRBJ1-2	TGTGCCAGTAGTTCCGGGACAACAAACTATGGCTACACCTTC	CASSSGTTNYGYTF
TRBV5-4	NA	NA	TRBJ1-1	TGTGCCAGCAGTTTTCACTCGAACACTGAAGCTTTCTTT	CASSFHSNTEAFF
TRBV11-2	TRBD1	NA	TRBJ1-2	TGTGCCAGCAGCCCGACTCGACAGGGCAGCTATGGCTACACCTTC	CASSPTRQGSYGYTF
TRBV11-2	NA	NA	TRBJ2-3	TGTGCCAGCAGCTTGGGAAGGGGGTCAGATACGCAGTATTTT	CASSLGRGSDTQYF
TRBV10-3	NA	NA	TRBJ1-5	TGTGCCATCAGCCGGGGAAGCAATCAGCCCCAGCATTTT	CAISRGSNQPQHF